The entry below describes one T cell receptor beta chain. The data are from a study of T cells after yellow fever vaccination. TCRdb fed the 5' RACE reads into MiXCR, producing one record per CDR3 protein. The sample has a few hundred thousand distinct CDR3 sequences, 7.5% to 9.5% seen once; the top ten hold about 3%. There are 13 residues in the CDR3. V was pared by 6 bases and J by 9 bases, with 15 bases between. The V gene's germline CDR1 is MDHEN and CDR2 SYDVKM. This sequence was found in a man younger than 35 who received the YFV17D yellow fever vaccine. J is TRBJ2-4 and V is TRBV28; D is uncertain. Sequenced here: CD4+ T cells sorted from PBMCs, sampled 5 days after the yellow fever booster vaccination. The CDR3 loop reads CASRAGPSFIQYF. The CDR3 DNA sequence: TGTGCCAGCAGGGCCGGGCCCTCCTTCATTCAGTACTTC.